The TCR beta chain described here comes from a study of CD8+ T cells in alopecia areata. Study-level points and caveats: Scalp clonality decreased significantly with tofacitinib, and so did expanded CD8+ clones among the top 100. Lesional scalp, especially alopecia totalis/universalis, showed higher clonality than normal scalp.

Extracted RNA was reverse transcribed, and the resulting cDNA served as sequencing template. The data were produced by immunoSEQ multiplex PCR, yet TCRdb's version contains in-frame clones alone and is incomplete. The sample yields roughly 120,000 clones, 50% to 75% seen once. V was clipped by 7 bases and J by 0 bases; unmatched bases: 6. CDR3 size: 17 residues. Treatment of the sample: oral pan-JAK inhibitor, 5-10 mg twice daily. A remark on this clone: Its antigen remains unidentified.

Sequences were derived from CD8+ T cells sorted from blood, sampled at week 4, from a patient treated with tofacitinib. The chain employs TRBV23-1 and TRBJ2-6; 10 nucleotides line up with TRBD1. TRBV23-1 is labeled an ORF, and its function is uncertain. The source of this sequence is a human donor with alopecia areata. The CDR3 DNA sequence: TGCGCCAGCACTGGGACAGGGGACTCCTCTGGGGCCAACGTCCTGACTTTC. It encodes CASTGTGDSSGANVLTF.